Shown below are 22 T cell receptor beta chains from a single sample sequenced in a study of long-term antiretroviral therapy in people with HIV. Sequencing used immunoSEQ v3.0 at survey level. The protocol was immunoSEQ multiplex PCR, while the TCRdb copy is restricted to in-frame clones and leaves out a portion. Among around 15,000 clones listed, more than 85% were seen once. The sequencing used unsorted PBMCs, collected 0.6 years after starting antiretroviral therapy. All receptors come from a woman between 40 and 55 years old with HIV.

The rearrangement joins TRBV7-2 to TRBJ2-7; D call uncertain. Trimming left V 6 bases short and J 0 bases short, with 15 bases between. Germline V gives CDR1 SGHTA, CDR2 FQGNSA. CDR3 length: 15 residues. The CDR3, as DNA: TGTGCCAGCAGTCTTGATCCCATAGTCTCCTACGAGCAGTACTTC. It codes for CASSLDPIVSYEQYF.

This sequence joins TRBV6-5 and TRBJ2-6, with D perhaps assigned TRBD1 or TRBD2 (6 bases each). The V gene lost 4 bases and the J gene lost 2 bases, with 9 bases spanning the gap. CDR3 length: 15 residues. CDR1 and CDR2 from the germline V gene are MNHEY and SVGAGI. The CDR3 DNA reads TGTGCCAGCAGTTCGGAGGGGGCTGGGGCCAACGTCCTGACTTTC. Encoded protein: CASSSEGAGANVLTF.

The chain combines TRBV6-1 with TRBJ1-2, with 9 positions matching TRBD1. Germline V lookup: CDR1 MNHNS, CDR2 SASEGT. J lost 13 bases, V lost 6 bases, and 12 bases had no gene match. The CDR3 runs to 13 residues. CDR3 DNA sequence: TGTGCCAGCAGAGAGGGGACAGGGTACGTTGGCACCTTC. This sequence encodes CASREGTGYVGTF.

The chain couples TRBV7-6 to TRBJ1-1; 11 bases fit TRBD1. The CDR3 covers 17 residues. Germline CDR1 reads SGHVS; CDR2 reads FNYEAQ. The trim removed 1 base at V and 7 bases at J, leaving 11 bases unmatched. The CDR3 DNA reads TGTGCCAGCAGCTTAGATGGACAGGGGGCGAAGTTCGGTGAAGCTTTCTTT. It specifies CASSLDGQGAKFGEAFF.

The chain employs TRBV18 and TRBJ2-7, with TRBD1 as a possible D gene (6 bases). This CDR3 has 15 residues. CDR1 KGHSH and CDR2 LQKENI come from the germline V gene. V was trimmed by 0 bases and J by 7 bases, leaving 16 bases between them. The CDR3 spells CASSPPSQGIVEQYF. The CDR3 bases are TGTGCCAGCTCACCACCGAGTCAGGGGATCGTGGAGCAGTACTTC.

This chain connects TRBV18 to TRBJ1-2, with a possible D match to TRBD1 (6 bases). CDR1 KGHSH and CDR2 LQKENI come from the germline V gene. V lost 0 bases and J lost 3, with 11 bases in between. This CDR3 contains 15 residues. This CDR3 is CASSPPTGSDYGYTF. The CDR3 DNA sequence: TGTGCCAGCTCACCACCTACAGGGTCGGACTATGGCTACACCTTC.

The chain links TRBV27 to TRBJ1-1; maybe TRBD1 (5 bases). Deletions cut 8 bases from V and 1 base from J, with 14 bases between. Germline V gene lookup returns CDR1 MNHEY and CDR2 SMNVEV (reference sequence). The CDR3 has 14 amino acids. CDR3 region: CASRLGPGNTEAFF. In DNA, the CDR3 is TGTGCCAGCCGTCTGGGGCCGGGGAACACTGAAGCTTTCTTT.

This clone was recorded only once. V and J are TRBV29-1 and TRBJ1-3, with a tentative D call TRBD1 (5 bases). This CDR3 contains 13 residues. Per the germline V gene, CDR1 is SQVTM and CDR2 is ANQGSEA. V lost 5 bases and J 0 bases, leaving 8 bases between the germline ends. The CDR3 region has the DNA TGCAGCGTTTCACAGGCCTCTGGAAACACCATATATTTT. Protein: CSVSQASGNTIYF.

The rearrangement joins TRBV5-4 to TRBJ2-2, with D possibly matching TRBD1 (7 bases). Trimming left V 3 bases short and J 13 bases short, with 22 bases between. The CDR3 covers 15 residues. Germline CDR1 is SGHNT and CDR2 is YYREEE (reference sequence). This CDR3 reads CASSSGDRRSVGLFF. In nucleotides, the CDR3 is TGTGCCAGCAGCTCGGGGGACAGACGATCTGTCGGGCTGTTTTTT.

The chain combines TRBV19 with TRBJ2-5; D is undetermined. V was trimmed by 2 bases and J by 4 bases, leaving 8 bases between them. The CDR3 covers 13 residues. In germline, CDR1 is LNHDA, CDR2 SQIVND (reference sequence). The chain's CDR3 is CASSISLGETQYF. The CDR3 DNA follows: TGTGCCAGTAGTATATCCCTCGGAGAGACCCAGTACTTC.

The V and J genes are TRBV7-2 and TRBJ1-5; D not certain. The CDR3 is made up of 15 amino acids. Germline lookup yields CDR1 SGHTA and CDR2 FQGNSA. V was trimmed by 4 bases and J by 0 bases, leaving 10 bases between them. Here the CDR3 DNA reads TGTGCCAGCAGCTCGTTAGGCGATAGCAATCAGCCCCAGCATTTT. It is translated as CASSSLGDSNQPQHF.

For the CDR3, the DNA is TGTGCCAGCTCACCGGCGGATACGCAGTATTTT. Translating it yields CASSPADTQYF. The chain employs TRBV18 and TRBJ2-3, with no clear D. The CDR3 is 11 amino acids. Germline values: CDR1 KGHSH, CDR2 LQKENI. V lost 3 bases and J 6 bases, leaving 4 bases between the germline ends.

The CDR3: CASSAFSDNEQFF. CDR3 sequence (DNA): TGTGCCAGCAGTGCCTTCAGTGACAATGAGCAGTTCTTC. V and J are TRBV25-1 and TRBJ2-1; D uncertain. V was cut by 4 bases and J by 5 bases, with 9 bases left in between. Looked up from germline, CDR1 is MGHDK and CDR2 is SYGVNS. The CDR3 sequence is 13 residues long.

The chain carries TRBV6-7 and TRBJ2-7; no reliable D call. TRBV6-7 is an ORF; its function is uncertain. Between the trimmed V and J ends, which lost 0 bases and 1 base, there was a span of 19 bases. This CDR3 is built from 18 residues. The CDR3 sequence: CASSYSMVLREWSYEQYF. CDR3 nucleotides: TGTGCCAGCAGTTACTCGATGGTTTTAAGGGAATGGTCCTACGAGCAGTACTTC.

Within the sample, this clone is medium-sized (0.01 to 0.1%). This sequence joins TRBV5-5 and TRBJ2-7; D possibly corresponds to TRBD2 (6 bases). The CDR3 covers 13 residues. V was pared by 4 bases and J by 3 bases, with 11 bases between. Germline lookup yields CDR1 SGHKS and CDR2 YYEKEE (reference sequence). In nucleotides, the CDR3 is TGTGCCAGCAGCGCGGACGGGGGCTACGAGCAGTACTTC. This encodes CASSADGGYEQYF.

The CDR3 nucleotides are TGTGCCAGCAGCGTAGAGGGTAGCGGGGAACCGAGCACAGATACGCAGTATTTT. Protein sequence: CASSVEGSGEPSTDTQYF. The V call is TRBV9, the J call TRBJ2-3, with 8 bases lining up with TRBD2. This CDR3 is 18 amino acids long. The junction had 9 bases not matched to a gene; V was cut back by 0 bases and J by 0 bases. Germline V gives CDR1 SGDLS, CDR2 YYNGEE.

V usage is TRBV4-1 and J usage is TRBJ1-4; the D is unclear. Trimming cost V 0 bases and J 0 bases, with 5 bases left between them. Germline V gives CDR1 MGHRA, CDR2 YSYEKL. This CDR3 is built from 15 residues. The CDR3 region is CASSQDGATNEKLFF. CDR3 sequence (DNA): TGCGCCAGCAGCCAAGATGGGGCAACTAATGAAAAACTGTTTTTT.

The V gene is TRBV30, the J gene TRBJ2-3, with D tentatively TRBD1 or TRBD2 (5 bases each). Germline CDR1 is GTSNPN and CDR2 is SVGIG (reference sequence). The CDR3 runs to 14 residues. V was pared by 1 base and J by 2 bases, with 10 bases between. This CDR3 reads CAWSEGTHTDTQYF. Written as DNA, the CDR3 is TGTGCCTGGAGTGAGGGGACCCACACAGATACGCAGTATTTT.

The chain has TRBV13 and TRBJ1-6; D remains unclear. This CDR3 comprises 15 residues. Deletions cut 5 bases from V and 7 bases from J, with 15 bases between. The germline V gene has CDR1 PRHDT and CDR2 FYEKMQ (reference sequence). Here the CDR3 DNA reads TGTGCCAGCAGCCGGAAGGACGGACTCAATTCACCCCTCCACTTT. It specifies CASSRKDGLNSPLHF.

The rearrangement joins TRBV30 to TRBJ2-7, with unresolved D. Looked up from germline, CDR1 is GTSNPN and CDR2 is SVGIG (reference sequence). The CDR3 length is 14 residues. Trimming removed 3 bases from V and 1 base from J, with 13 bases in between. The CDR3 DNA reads TGTGCCTGGAGACCCGAACAGTTTTCCTACGAGCAGTACTTC. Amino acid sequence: CAWRPEQFSYEQYF. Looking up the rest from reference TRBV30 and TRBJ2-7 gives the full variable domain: SQTIHQWPATLVQPVGSPLSLECTVEGTSNPNLYWYRQAAGRGLQLLFYSVGIGQISSEVPQNLSASRPQDRQFILSSKKLLLSDSGFYLCAWRPEQFSYEQYFGPGTRLTVT.

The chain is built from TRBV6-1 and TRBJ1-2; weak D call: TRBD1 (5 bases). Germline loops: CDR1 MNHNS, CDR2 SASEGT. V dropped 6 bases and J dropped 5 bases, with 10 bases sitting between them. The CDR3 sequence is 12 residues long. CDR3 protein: CASRRDLYGYTF. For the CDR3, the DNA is TGTGCCAGCAGACGGGACCTATATGGCTACACCTTC.

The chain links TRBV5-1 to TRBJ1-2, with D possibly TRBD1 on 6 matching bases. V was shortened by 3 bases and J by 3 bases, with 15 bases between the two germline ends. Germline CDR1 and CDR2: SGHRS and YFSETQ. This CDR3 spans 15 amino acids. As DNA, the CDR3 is TGCGCCAGCAGCTCCGGAGGGGGGTTGGACTATGGCTACACCTTC. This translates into CASSSGGGLDYGYTF.